This entry describes one T cell receptor beta chain. What it binds is unknown. The sample comes from a study of cytomegalovirus exposure and HLA in healthy donors. Both 60 Vbeta primers and 13 Jbeta primers went into the PCR. Sequencing used immunoSEQ multiplex PCR; TCRdb keeps in-frame clones, though not all of them. The table lists about 200,000 clones, 75% to 90% of them singletons. Study results and limitations: Among TCR beta chains, those listed as cytomegalovirus-associated numbered under 200. DRB1 showed the most TCR associations and HLA-C the fewest in a later analysis, as rates varied by HLA locus. Most likely, a cluster of highly shared sequence variants arose as a sequencing artifact. Later on, a genetic analysis was performed. It linked a missense variant in DCLRE1C with V- and J-gene trimming of TCR beta.

The CDR3 length is 14 residues. Germline values: CDR1 MDHEN, CDR2 SYDVKM. V was shortened by 5 bases and J by 4 bases, with 14 bases between the two germline ends. The chain carries TRBV28 and TRBJ2-5, with D maybe TRBD2 (6 bases). The sample consisted of PBMCs. This clonotype was sampled from a woman aged 25 to 45 in good health and CMV-seronegative. CDR3 sequence: CASSTLRGRETQYF. The CDR3 DNA follows: TGTGCCAGCAGTACCCTTCGGGGGAGAGAGACCCAGTACTTC.